This T cell receptor beta chain was obtained from a study of siplizumab effects on memory and regulatory T cells (dated by TCRdb to about 2019). Describing the broader study: The study looked at the effect of siplizumab, an anti-CD2 antibody, on alloreactive T-cell subsets in allogeneic mixed lymphocyte reactions made from human PBMCs.

Via the germline V gene, CDR1 is SGDLS and CDR2 YYNGEE. Spanning cysteine to phenylalanine, the CDR3 consists of 16 amino acids. Only CDR3 DNA is held: 48 bases, read in frame from base 1. Trimming at the junction amounts to 1 base on V and 7 bases on J, and the germline ends lie 18 bases apart. The library was obtained by the immunoSEQ multiplex PCR assay. Roughly 9.8 x 10^4 TCR templates per sample were assayed on the deep sequencing platform. Genomic DNA extracted from sorted T cells was the material used for TCRbeta CDR3 sequencing. As for the original processing: Clonal analysis of TCRbeta CDR3 data was done in the R programming language. Unstimulated samples were compared with post-reaction CFSE-low samples to define alloreactive CD4+ and CD8+ clones. By matching sequences to the repertoires of sorted unstimulated Treg and non-Treg cells, each alloreactive CD4+ clone was assigned a regulatory or non-regulatory origin. Entries here come from immuneACCESS through TCRdb and include only in-frame sequences with V and J called. Some clones fail to appear in such tables; in the studies checked, an unresolved V gene covers under half of the shortfall, and the cause of the remainder is unknown. V, J and clone size are those of that table, while D and trimming were read from the DNA. The sample profile shows around 100,000 clones; more than 90% of them were found once. About 0.15% of the sample belongs to the ten largest clones.

Sorted unstimulated T cells and proliferating T cells recovered from mixed lymphocyte reactions underwent TCRbeta CDR3 sequencing. Fresh whole blood from nine to ten HLA-typed healthy donors was used as the source from which PBMCs were isolated. What the work shows at the level of the full study, not this receptor alone: For roughly 75-97% of proliferating CD4+ or CD8+ clones, no naive or memory phenotype could be assigned. Among mappable alloreactive CD4+ clones, the Treg-derived fraction averaged nearly 70% with siplizumab versus around 29% in control reactions. Whether proliferating Tregs from siplizumab cultures were suppressive was not functionally confirmed. Siplizumab significantly reduced the cumulative frequency of alloreactive sequences traceable to unstimulated CD4+ memory T cells. Sequences below about 10^-5 frequency were poorly captured, so only a minor fraction of alloreactive clones could be mapped to unstimulated subsets. Compared with memory T cells, unstimulated naive T cells appeared more diverse, and naive cells seemed to make a substantial contribution to the alloresponse.

Notes on this clone: It lacks a known antigen. Base qualities are missing; no much larger clone stands one base away.

The clonotype originates from a human donor in good health. This sequence uses TRBV9 and TRBJ2-1; the D gene is perhaps TRBD2, from 6 matching bases. Source material: CD4+ T cells sorted from blood. The nucleotide sequence is TGTGCCAGCAGCGTATGGGACTCCCCCAATAGAAATGAGCAGTTCTTC. Its protein is CASSVWDSPNRNEQFF.